This TCR beta chain came from a study of blood T cells in healthy people across ages (dated by TCRdb to about 2015). Study-wide context: Template switching captured roughly one uniquely barcoded TCR beta cDNA molecule per two T cells in model experiments. To track age-related changes in TCR beta repertoire diversity, the study relied on deep sequencing normalized with unique cDNA molecular identifiers. Donors were grouped into four age groups: young (average about 15 years), middle-aged (about 38), aged (around 56) and long-lived (around 80). Donors of different ages were randomly distributed across sequencing lanes to avoid experimental bias. Two additional independent replicas of 1 million unique cDNA reads from the same blood draw were analyzed for two donors (one aged 18 to 29 and one aged 80 or older). The investigation overall reported the following: A strong correlation was found between observed TCR beta diversity and the percentage of naive T cells measured by flow cytometry. The CMV infection status of donors was not known, potentially confounding age-related changes in expanded clonotypes. Observed TCR beta diversity per million T cells fell roughly linearly with age, and a significant reduction was already apparent by age roughly 41. The long-lived group showed more naive CD4+ T cells, fewer expanded clones and increased TCR diversity than the aged group, suggesting age selection. Conclusive comparison of naive and antigen-experienced compartments was prevented by the profiling of bulk unsorted PBMCs. Estimates of total diversity based on one million sequenced T cells were regarded as lower bounds and as underestimates.

The CDR3 numbers 15 residues from cysteine through phenylalanine. This entry keeps only the CDR3 DNA: 45 bases, framed from base 1. Taken from the germline V gene, the CDR1 and CDR2 loops are SGHRS and YFSETQ. To note about this clonotype: Its antigen specificity is not known. Base qualities are missing; no much larger clone stands one base away.

The donors were roughly 39 Caucasian individuals from Russia, aged roughly 6 to 100 years, who were systemically healthy. Around 10 milliliters of peripheral blood were collected from each donor into EDTA-treated Vacutainer tubes. Ficoll-Paque density-gradient centrifugation was used to isolate PBMCs, with at least 7 million per sample. Total RNA, at least 6 micrograms per sample, was extracted from PBMCs with Trizol reagent. The percentages of naive CD45RAhigh/CD27high T cells were determined by flow cytometry on a PBMC aliquot from every donor. Library preparation was by 5' RACE. The instrument was an Illumina HiSeq 2500. A second about 7 to 12 cycle PCR used a sample-barcoded 5' primer and a J-beta primer mix. A template-switch 5' adaptor carrying 12 random nucleotides introduced a unique molecular identifier onto each TCR beta cDNA molecule. Each sample yielded at least 2.5 million CDR3-containing paired-end reads. All of the RNA was converted into first-strand cDNA using the Mint cDNA synthesis kit, with a TRBC-specific oligonucleotide serving as the primer. All cDNA was treated with uracil-DNA glycosylase and then went through a first 18-cycle PCR with the universal primers M1SS and BC2_uni_R. The authors' analysis ran thus. Normalization of each sample was performed by random selection of 1 million high-quality reads, each carrying a distinct molecular identifier. Instead of being binned into consensus sequences, reads that shared molecular identifiers were thrown out. MiTCR, with a Q25 quality threshold and the strictest error-elimination algorithm, was used for CDR3 identification, clonotype clustering and error correction. A nonparametric unseen species model with Euler transformation was used to estimate a lower bound on total TCR beta diversity. TCRdb trimmed public reads at Q25 via fastp, called clones via MiXCR and kept in-frame beta chains. Identical CDR3 protein sequences are pooled into one entry, listed with their most common genes and DNA. For this entry, the V and J calls and clone size follow TCRdb and not the study's own pipeline. This sample gives 700,000 to 1,000,000 distinct CDR3 sequences in total; approximately 44% of them show up just once. The ten top clones hold 15% to 25% of the sample.

The sequenced material came from blood. The TCR comes from a man aged 55 to 70 in good health. The V gene is TRBV5-1 and the J gene is TRBJ2-4, with 7 junctional bases fitting TRBD1. The DNA end lines up better with TRBJ2-7; the J call may be wrong. CDR3 reads: CASSFLTGAVYEQYF. In nucleotides, the sequence is TGCGCCAGCAGCTTTTTAACAGGGGCTGTCTACGAGCAGTACTTC.